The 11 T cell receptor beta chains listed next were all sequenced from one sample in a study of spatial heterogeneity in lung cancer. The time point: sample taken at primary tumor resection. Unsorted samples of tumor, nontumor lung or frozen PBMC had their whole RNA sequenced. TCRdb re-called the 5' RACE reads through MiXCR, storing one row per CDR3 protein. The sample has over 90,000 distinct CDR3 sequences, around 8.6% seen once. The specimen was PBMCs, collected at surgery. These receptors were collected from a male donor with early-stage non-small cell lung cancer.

The CDR3 is CASSQAPGTGLDTGELFF. CDR3 in DNA: TGCGCCAGCAGCCAAGCACCCGGGACAGGGCTCGACACCGGGGAGCTGTTTTTT. The V gene is TRBV4-1, the J gene TRBJ2-2; 9 bases align to TRBD1. The V gene end was trimmed by 1 base and the J gene end by 3 bases; junction bases not matched to a gene: 9. The V gene's germline CDR1 is MGHRA and CDR2 YSYEKL. The CDR3 is made up of 18 amino acids.

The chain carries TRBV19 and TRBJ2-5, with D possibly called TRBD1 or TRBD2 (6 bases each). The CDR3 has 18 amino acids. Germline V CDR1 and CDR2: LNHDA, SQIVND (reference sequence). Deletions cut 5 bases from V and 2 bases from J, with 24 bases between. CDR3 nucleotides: TGTGCCAGTAGTGTGGACTATAAGGGGGAGCGTCGGCAAGAGACCCAGTACTTC. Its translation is CASSVDYKGERRQETQYF.

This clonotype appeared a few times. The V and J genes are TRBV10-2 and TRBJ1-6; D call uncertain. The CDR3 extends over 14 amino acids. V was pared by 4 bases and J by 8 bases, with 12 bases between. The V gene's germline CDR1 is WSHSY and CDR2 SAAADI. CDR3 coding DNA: TGCGCCAGCAGTGCCTGGGGTTGGGATTCACCCCTCCACTTT. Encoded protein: CASSAWGWDSPLHF.

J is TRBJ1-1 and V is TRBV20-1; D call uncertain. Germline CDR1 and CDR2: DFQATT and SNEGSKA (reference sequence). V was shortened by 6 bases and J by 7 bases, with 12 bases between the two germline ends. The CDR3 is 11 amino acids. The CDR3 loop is CSASQPGEAFF. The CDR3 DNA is TGCAGTGCCTCCCAGCCCGGTGAAGCTTTCTTT.

Written as DNA, the CDR3 is TGTGCCAGCAGTGAGCGGGACTCCCAACAGTTCTTC. This codes for CASSERDSQQFF. This rearrangement joins TRBV2 to TRBJ2-1, with TRBD2 as a possible D gene (6 bases). V was pared by 3 bases and J by 13 bases, with 13 bases between. Germline CDR1 SNHLY, CDR2 FYNNEI. The length of the CDR3 is 12 residues.

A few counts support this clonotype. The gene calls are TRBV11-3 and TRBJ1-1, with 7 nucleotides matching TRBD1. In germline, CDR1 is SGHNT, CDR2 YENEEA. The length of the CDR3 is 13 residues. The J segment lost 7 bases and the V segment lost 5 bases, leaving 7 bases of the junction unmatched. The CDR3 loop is CASSKGTEIEAFF. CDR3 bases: TGTGCCAGCAGCAAAGGGACAGAGATTGAAGCTTTCTTT. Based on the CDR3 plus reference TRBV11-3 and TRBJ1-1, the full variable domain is EAGVVQSPRYKIIEKKQPVAFWCNPISGHNTLYWYLQNLGQGPELLIRYENEEAVDDSQLPKDRFSAERLKGVDSTLKIQPAELGDSAVYLCASSKGTEIEAFFGQGTRLTVV.

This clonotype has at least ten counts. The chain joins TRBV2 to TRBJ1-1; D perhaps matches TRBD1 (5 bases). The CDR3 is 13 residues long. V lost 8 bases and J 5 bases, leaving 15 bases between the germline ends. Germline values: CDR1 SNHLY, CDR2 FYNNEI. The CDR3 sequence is CASRQGVGTEAFF. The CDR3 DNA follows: TGTGCCAGCCGCCAGGGTGTAGGGACTGAAGCTTTCTTT.

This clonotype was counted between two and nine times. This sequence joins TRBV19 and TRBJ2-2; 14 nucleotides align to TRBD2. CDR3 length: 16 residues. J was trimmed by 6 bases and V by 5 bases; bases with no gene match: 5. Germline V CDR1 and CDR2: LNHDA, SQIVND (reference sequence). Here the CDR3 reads CASSPGLAGVAGELFF. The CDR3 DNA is TGTGCCAGTAGTCCGGGACTAGCGGGAGTCGCCGGGGAGCTGTTTTTT.

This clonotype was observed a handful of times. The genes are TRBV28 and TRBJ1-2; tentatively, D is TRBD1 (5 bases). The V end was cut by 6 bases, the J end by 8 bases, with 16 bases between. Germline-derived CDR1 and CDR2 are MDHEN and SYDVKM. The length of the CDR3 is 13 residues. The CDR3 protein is CASRPGTGEGYTF. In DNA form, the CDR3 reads TGTGCCAGCAGGCCCGGGACGGGAGAAGGCTACACCTTC.

CDR3 bases: TGTGCCAGCAGGGCGGGGGAGACCCAGTACTTC. Translation gives CASRAGETQYF. V usage is TRBV6-5 and J usage is TRBJ2-5; possibly TRBD2 for D (6 bases). CDR3 length equals 11 residues. Germline-derived CDR1 and CDR2 are MNHEY and SVGAGI. Between the trimmed V and J ends, which lost 6 bases and 5 bases, there was a span of 7 bases.

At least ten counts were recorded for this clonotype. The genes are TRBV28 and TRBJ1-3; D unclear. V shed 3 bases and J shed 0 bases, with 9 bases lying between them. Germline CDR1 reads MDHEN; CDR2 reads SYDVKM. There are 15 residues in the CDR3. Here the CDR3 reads CASSFRRVSGNTIYF. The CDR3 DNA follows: TGTGCCAGCAGTTTTCGCCGGGTCTCTGGAAACACCATATATTTT.